This T cell receptor (beta chain) was found in a study of T-cell reconstitution after alpha-beta-depleted transplantation in children (dated by TCRdb to about 2016). For context, the study as a whole: The study quantitatively tracked T-cell immune reconstitution after TCRalphabeta/CD19-depleted allogeneic hematopoietic cell transplantation in children using TCR repertoire profiling. The paper as a whole reports these results and caveats: About two months after transplant, the apparently early recovery of alphabetaT-cell counts reportedly depended on just several hundred clones that had expanded rapidly and came from non-depleted graft cells. Hyperexpanded clone frequencies declined over subsequent months; after one year, T-cell counts and TCRbeta diversity were mostly attributed to newly produced T cells. In some patients, the high TCRbeta diversity seen at day 60 was put down to recipient T cells and intrathymic progenitors that had survived conditioning.

Reading the germline V gene gives CDR1 MRHNA and CDR2 SNTAGT. Including the terminal cysteine and phenylalanine, the CDR3 comprises 14 residues. CDR3 DNA is the only sequence kept; it has 42 bases, read in frame from the first base. Taken with the paper, the label for treatment or condition translates to: allogeneic hematopoietic cell transplantation with graft depleted of TCRalphabeta T cells and CD19 B cells. TCRalphabeta/CD19-depleted allogeneic hematopoietic cell grafts were given to the transplant recipients, all of whom were children. Remarks on this clonotype: It lacks a known antigen. This may be a read error: a much more frequent sequence differs by one nucleotide.

Library preparation was by PCR. The instrument given in TCRdb is Illumina HiSeq 2500. TCR library preparation used molecular barcoding, with unique molecular identifiers applied to normalize quantification of the TCRbeta repertoire. TCRdb itself trimmed the public reads at Q25 with fastp, ran MiXCR and retained productive beta chains. All rows with the same CDR3 protein become a single entry with the most common DNA and genes. Here the sample has roughly 150,000 distinct CDR3 sequences; 8.5% to 14% occur a single time. Jointly, the top ten make up around 13% of the sample. Sequencing was performed on PBMCs, taken before TCRalphabeta/CD19-depleted stem cell transplant. The receptor was derived from a boy younger than 10 with acute myeloid leukemia, due to receive a stem cell transplant. The chain uses TRBV6-4 and TRBJ2-3; matching of 6 bases hints at TRBD1 as the D gene. The CDR3 protein sequence reads: CASGDSAFQGHQYF. The sequenced DNA: TGTGCCAGCGGTGACTCAGCATTTCAGGGACACCAGTATTTT.